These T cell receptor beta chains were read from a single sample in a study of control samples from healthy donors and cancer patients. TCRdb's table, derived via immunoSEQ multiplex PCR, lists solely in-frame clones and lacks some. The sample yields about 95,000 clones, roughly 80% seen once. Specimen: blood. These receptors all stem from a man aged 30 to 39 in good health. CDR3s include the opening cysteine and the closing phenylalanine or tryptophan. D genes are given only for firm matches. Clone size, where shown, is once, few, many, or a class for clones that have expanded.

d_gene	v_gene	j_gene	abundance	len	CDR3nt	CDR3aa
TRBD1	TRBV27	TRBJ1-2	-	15	TGTGCCAGCAGTTCCCCGGGACAGGGGGCGAAGGGCTACACCTTC	CASSSPGQGAKGYTF
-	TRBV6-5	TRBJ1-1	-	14	TGTGCCAGCAGCCCGGGACCGGAGGCCACTGAAGCTTTCTTT	CASSPGPEATEAFF
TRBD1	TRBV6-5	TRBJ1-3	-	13	TGTGCCAGCAGCCAATCACAGGGGCCCACCATATATTTT	CASSQSQGPTIYF
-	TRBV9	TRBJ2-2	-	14	TGTGCCAGCAGCTTCGGACATTTGACCGGGGAGCTGTTTTTT	CASSFGHLTGELFF
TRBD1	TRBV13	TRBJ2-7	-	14	TGTGCCAGCAGCTTGGGGACAGGGGGGAGTGAGCAGTACTTC	CASSLGTGGSEQYF
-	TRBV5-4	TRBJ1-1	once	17	TGTGCCAGCAGCTTGGGGGGGGGCACAACCCTGAACACTGAAGCTTTCTTT	CASSLGGGTTLNTEAFF
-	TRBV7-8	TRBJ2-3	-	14	TGTGCCAGCAGTTCCCTGGGGCCCCCGAATACGCAGTATTTT	CASSSLGPPNTQYF
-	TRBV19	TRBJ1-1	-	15	TGTGCCAGTAGTCCCCGATACCGGGCCGCTCAAAAAGCTTTCTTT	CASSPRYRAAQKAFF
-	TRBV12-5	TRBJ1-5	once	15	TGTGCTAGTGGTTTGGGCGCGGGGGGCAATCAGCCCCAGCATTTT	CASGLGAGGNQPQHF
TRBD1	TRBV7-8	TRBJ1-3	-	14	TGTGCCAGCAAGGACAGGGGGCTCGGAAACACCATATATTTT	CASKDRGLGNTIYF
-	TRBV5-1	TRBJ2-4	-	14	TGCGCCAGCAGCAACCCAGGGGGCGGGGGCATTCAGTACTTC	CASSNPGGGGIQYF
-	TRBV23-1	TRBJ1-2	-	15	TGCGCCAGCAGTCAATCGAACGGGGCAGGCTATGGCTACACCTTC	CASSQSNGAGYGYTF
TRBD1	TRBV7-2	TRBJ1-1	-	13	TGTGCCAGCAGCAAGGACAGGTACTTGGTCCCTTTCTTT	CASSKDRYLVPFF
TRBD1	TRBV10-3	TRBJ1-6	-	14	TGTGCCATCAGCCAAGGGGGCGAGGGGTCACCCCTCCACTTT	CAISQGGEGSPLHF
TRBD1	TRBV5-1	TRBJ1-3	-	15	TGCGCCAGCAGCTTGGAGGCAGGGGGAGGAAACACCATATATTTT	CASSLEAGGGNTIYF
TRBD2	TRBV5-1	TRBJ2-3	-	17	TGCGCCAGCAGCTTGGGAATAGGGCGGGGGGGCACAGATACGCAGTATTTT	CASSLGIGRGGTDTQYF
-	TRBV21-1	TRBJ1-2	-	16	TGTGCCAGCAGCAAAGGTGGAGGAACACCTAACTATGGCTACACCTTC	CASSKGGGTPNYGYTF
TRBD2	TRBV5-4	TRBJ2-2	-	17	TGTGCCAGCAGCTTCGGTAGCGGGGGACGGAACACCGGGGAGCTGTTTTTT	CASSFGSGGRNTGELFF
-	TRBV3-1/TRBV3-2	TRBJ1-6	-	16	TGTGCCAGCAGCCAAGGGACACCGAATCAGGGATCACCCCTCCACTTT	CASSQGTPNQGSPLHF
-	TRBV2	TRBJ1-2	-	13	TGTGCCAGCAACGAGGGCATTAACTATGGCTACACCTTC	CASNEGINYGYTF
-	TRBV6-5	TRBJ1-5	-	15	TGTGCCAGCAGTCCCAGGGTAGCTGCCAATCAGCCCCAGCATTTT	CASSPRVAANQPQHF
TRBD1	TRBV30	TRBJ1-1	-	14	TGTGCCTGGAGTGCCTCCGGGACAGGGGGAAAATCTTTCTTT	CAWSASGTGGKSFF
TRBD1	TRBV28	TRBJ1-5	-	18	TGTGCCAGCAGTTTACTCGGGACAGGGGGCTATAGCAATCAGCCCCAGCATTTT	CASSLLGTGGYSNQPQHF
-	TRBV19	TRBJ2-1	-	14	TGTGCCAGTAGCGCCGTTAGCTCCTACAATGAGCAGTTCTTC	CASSAVSSYNEQFF
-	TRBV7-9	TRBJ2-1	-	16	TGTGCCAGCAGAGACCTGGGGACGACAACTTACAATGAGCAGTTCTTC	CASRDLGTTTYNEQFF
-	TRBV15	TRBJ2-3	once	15	TGTGCCACCAGCAGAGGTGCTGGGGGACCAGATACGCAGTATTTT	CATSRGAGGPDTQYF
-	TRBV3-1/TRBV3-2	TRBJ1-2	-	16	TGTGCCAGCAGCCAGATCGGTCGGGGAGGAACCTATGGCTACACCTTC	CASSQIGRGGTYGYTF
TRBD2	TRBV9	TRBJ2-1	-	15	TGTGCCAGCAGCGTTTACGGGGGGGCCTCCAATGAGCAGTTCTTC	CASSVYGGASNEQFF
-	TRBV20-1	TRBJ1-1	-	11	TGCAGTGCTGCAGGGAGAACTGAAGCTTTCTTT	CSAAGRTEAFF